This T cell receptor (beta chain) was recovered during a study of cytomegalovirus exposure and HLA in healthy donors. Study-level information: The study's early data release held approximately 91 million unique TCRs from HLA-typed donors. Study-wide points: Presence/absence analyses took donor sequencing depth as roughly uniform.

Regarding this clone: The antigen remains undetermined.

Use of 60 Vbeta and 13 Jbeta primers characterized the PCR. TCRdb's table, derived via immunoSEQ multiplex PCR, lists solely in-frame clones and lacks some. The sample has about 130,000 clones, roughly 70% seen once. The V segment lost 3 bases and the J segment 0 bases; nucleotides outside the gene matches: 14. The CDR3 totals 18 residues. CDR1 is GTSNPN, CDR2 SVGIG, per germline (reference sequence). This TCR was sampled from a man between 35 and 55 years old in good health and CMV-seronegative. The rearrangement joins TRBV30 to TRBJ2-3; 8 positions agree with TRBD2. Sequenced material: PBMCs. CDR3 protein: CAWSELLVGGGSTDTQYF. CDR3 sequence (DNA): TGTGCCTGGAGCGAGCTACTTGTCGGGGGGGGGAGCACAGATACGCAGTATTTT.